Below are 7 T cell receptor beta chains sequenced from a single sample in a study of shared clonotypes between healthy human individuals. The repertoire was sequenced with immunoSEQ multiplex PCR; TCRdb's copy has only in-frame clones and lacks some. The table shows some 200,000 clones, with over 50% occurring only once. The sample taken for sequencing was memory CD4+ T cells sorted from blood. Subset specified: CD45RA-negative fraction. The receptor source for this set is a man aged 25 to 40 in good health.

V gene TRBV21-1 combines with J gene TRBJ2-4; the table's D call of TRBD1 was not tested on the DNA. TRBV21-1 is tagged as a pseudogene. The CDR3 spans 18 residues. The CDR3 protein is CASSIEEGAGVAKNIQYF. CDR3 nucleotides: TGTGCCAGCAGCATCGAGGAGGGGGCAGGGGTTGCCAAAAACATTCAGTACTTC.

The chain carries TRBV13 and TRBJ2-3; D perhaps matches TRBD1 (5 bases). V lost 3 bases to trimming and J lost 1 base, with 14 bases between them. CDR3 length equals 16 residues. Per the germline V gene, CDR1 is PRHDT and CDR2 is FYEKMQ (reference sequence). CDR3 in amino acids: CASSFNSGHRTDTQYF. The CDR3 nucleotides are TGTGCCAGCAGCTTCAACTCAGGACACCGCACAGATACGCAGTATTTT. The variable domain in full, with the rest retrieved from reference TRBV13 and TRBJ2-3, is AAGVIQSPRHLIKEKRETATLKCYPIPRHDTVYWYQQGPGQDPQFLISFYEKMQSDKGSIPDRFSAQQFSDYHSELNMSSLELGDSALYFCASSFNSGHRTDTQYFGPGTRLTVL.

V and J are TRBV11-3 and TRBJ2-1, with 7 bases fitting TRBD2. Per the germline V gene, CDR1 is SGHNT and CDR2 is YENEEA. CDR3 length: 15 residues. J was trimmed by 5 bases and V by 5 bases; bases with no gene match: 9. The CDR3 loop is CASSDLNSGHNEQFF. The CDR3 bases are TGTGCCAGCAGCGATCTGAATAGCGGGCACAATGAGCAGTTCTTC.

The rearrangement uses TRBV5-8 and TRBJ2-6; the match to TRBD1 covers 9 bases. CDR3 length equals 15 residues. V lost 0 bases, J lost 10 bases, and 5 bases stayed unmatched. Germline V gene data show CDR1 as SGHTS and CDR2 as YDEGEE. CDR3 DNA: TGTGCCAGCAGCTTGGAAACAGGGGGCGCGAACGTCCTGACTTTC. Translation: CASSLETGGANVLTF.

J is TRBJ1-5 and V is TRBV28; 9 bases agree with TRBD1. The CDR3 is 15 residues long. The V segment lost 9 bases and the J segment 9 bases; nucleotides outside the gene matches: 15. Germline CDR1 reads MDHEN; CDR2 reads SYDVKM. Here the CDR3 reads CASACRDRDKGPQHF. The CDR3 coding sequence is TGTGCCAGTGCCTGCCGGGACAGGGACAAGGGGCCCCAGCATTTT.

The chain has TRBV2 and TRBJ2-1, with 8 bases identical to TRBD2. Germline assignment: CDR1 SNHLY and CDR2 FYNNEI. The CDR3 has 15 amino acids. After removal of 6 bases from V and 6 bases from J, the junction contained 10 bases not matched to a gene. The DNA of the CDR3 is TGTGCCAGCAGCGCGACTAGCGTGGGGTCCAATGAGCAGTTCTTC. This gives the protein CASSATSVGSNEQFF.

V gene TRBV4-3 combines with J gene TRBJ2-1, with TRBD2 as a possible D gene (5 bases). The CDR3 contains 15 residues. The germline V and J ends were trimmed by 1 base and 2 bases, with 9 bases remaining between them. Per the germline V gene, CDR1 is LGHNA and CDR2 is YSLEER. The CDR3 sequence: CASSQGRLTYNEQFF. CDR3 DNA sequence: TGCGCCAGCAGCCAAGGGAGGCTTACCTACAATGAGCAGTTCTTC.